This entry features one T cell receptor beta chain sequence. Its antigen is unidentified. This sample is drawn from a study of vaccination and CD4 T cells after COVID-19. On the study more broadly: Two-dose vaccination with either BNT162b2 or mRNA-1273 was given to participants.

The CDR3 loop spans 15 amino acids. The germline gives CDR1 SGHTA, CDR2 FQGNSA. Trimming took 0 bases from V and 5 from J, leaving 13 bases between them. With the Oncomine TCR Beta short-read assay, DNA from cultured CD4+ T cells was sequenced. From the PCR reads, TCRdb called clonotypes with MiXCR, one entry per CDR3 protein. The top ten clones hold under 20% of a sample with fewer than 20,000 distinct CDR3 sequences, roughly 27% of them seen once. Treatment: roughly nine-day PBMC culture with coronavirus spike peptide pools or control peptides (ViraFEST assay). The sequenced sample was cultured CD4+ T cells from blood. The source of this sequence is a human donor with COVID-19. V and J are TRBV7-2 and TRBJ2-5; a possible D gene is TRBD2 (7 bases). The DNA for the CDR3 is TGTGCCAGCAGCTTAGCGGGGGGGCCGGGGGAGACCCAGTACTTC. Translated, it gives CASSLAGGPGETQYF.